This record concerns one T cell receptor (beta chain) sequence. This sample is part of a study of T-cell memory formation after mild COVID-19. Whole-study context: In these data, TCR clusters were largely donor specific.

A 5'RACE reaction primed in the constant segment made cDNA libraries of TCR alpha and TCR beta, and these carried sample barcodes and UMIs. TCRdb re-derived calls from the 5' RACE reads in MiXCR, one entry per CDR3 protein. The sample includes around 470,000 distinct CDR3 sequences, 20% seen only once; the top ten take more than 8%. The germline V gene has CDR1 LGHNA and CDR2 YSLEER. The CDR3 consists of 18 residues. The V segment lost 0 bases and the J segment 7 bases; nucleotides outside the gene matches: 12. The chain employs TRBV4-3 and TRBJ2-5; the match to TRBD1 covers 12 bases. The sample taken for sequencing was PBMCs or a T cell subset sorted from them (not recorded which). The receptor's source is an adult woman who had mild COVID-19 (a few samples of this study predate the infection). Cell type and time point are not known. CDR3 nucleotides: TGCGCCAGCAGCCAAGATACGTCGGGACAGGGGGCACTGGGGACCCAGTACTTC. Its translation is CASSQDTSGQGALGTQYF.